Included here is one TCR beta chain sequence, with context. Its antigen is not known. The CDR3 runs 14 residues. CDR1 is SGHDT and CDR2 is YYEEEE in the germline V gene. The V and J ends lost 5 bases and 7 bases respectively, with 18 bases between them. The data stem from a study of T cells in Graves' hyperthyroidism and ophthalmopathy. Graves' hyperthyroidism was deemed stable absent ophthalmopathy progression within 18 months. Patients aged 18 to 65 with hyperthyroidism were newly diagnosed, with duration under 2 months. Findings of the study overall: Through a model of 13 V-J features, ophthalmopathy was separated from stable hyperthyroidism.

Using RNA transcripts as the source, TCR beta CDR3 regions were amplified. First-round RT-PCR with HTBI primers amplified the TCR CDR3 region. TCRdb reprocessed the multiplex PCR reads with MiXCR, giving one entry per CDR3 protein. The sample includes about 290,000 distinct CDR3 sequences, roughly 15% of them seen just once. The sequence derives from a man aged 25-45 years with Graves' hyperthyroidism. This sequence joins TRBV5-6 and TRBJ1-1; D might be TRBD1 (5 bases). Input material: blood. The CDR3 DNA reads as TGTGCCAGCAGTTTTAACACGGGGCGGGTTGAAGCTTTCTTT. It is translated as CASSFNTGRVEAFF.